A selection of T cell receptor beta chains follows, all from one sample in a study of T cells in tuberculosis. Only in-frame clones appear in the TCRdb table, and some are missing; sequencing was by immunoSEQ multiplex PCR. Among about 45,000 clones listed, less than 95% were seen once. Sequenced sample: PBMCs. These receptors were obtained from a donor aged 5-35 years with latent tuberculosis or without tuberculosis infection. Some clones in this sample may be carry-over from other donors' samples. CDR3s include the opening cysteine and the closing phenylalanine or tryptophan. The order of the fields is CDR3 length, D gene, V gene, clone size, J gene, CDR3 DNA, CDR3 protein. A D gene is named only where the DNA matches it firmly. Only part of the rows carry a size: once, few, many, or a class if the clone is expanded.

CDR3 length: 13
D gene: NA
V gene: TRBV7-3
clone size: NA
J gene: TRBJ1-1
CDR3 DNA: TGTGCCAGCAGCCTACTAGAAAGCACTGAAGCTTTCTTT
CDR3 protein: CASSLLESTEAFF

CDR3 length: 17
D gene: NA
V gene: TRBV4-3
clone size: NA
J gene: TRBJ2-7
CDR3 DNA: TGCGCCAGCAGCCAAGATCACCTAGACGATAGAAACTACGAGCAGTACTTC
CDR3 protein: CASSQDHLDDRNYEQYF

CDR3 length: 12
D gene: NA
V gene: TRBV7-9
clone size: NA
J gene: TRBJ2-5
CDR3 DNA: TGTGCCAGCAGCTTCGCCCGGGGGACCCAGTACTTC
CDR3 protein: CASSFARGTQYF

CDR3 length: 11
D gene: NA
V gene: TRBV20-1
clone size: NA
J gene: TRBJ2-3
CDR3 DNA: TGCAGTGCCACCTACACAGATACGCAGTATTTT
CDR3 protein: CSATYTDTQYF

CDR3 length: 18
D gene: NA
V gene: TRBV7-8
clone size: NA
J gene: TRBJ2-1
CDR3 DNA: TGTGCCAGCAGCTTAGTAGGAATGGGGGCCAACTCCTACAATGAGCAGTTCTTC
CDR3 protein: CASSLVGMGANSYNEQFF

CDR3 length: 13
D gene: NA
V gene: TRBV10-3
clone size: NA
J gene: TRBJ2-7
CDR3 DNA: TGTGCCTCACGGGCCGCAGGGTCCTACGAGCAGTACTTC
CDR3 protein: CASRAAGSYEQYF

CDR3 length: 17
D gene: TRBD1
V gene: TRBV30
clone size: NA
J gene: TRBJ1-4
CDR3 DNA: TGTGCCTGGAGTCAGGGGGTCGTCGTGGGTGCTAATGAAAAACTGTTTTTT
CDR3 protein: CAWSQGVVVGANEKLFF

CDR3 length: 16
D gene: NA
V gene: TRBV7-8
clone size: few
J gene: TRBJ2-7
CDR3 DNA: TGTGCCAGCAGCTTGAATACAGAGACCCTAACCTACGAGCAGTACTTC
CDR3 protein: CASSLNTETLTYEQYF

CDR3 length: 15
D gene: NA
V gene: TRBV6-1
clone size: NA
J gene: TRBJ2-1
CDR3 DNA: TGTGCCAGCAGGGAGACGTGGATGGCCTACAATGAGCAGTTCTTC
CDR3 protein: CASRETWMAYNEQFF

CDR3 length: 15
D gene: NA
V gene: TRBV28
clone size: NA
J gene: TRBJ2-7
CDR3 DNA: TGTGCCAGCAGGGAAGGACAGATCCCCTTCTACGAGCAGTACTTC
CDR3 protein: CASREGQIPFYEQYF

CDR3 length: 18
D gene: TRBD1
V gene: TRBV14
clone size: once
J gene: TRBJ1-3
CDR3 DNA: TGTGCCAGCAGCCCCGGGACAGCGGACACGCTATCTGGAAACACCATATATTTT
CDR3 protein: CASSPGTADTLSGNTIYF